The 9 T cell receptor beta chains below come from one sample, sequenced in a study of PD-1 blockade in classical Hodgkin lymphoma. Here immunoSEQ multiplex PCR was the method, and the copy in TCRdb shows in-frame clones only, minus some. The sample has some 84,000 clones, roughly nine tenths seen once. Every patient was affected by relapse after autologous stem cell transplantation, while exposure to brentuximab vedotin was not uniform. The sample was peripheral blood mononuclear cells (PBMCs), taken at baseline. The receptors originated from a human donor with classical Hodgkin lymphoma.

The rearrangement links TRBV11-1 to TRBJ2-1; possible D gene TRBD2, 5 bases. Trimming shortened V by 3 bases and J by 7 bases, and 10 bases separated the two germline ends. The CDR3 extends over 13 amino acids. Germline values: CDR1 SGHAT, CDR2 FQDESV (reference sequence). CDR3 amino acids: CASSFSSQNEQFF. As DNA, the CDR3 is TGTGCCAGCAGCTTTTCTAGCCAAAATGAGCAGTTCTTC.

The J gene is TRBJ2-2, the V gene TRBV18; possibly TRBD1 for D (6 bases). In germline, CDR1 is KGHSH, CDR2 LQKENI. The CDR3 has 13 amino acids. Trimming took 0 bases from V and 9 from J, leaving 8 bases between them. In DNA, the CDR3 is TGTGCCAGCTCACCACCCACAGGGCGGGAGCTGTTTTTT. Residues: CASSPPTGRELFF. Full variable domain (rest looked up from reference TRBV18 and TRBJ2-2): NAGVMQNPRHLVRRRGQEARLRCSPMKGHSHVYWYRQLPEEGLKFMVYLQKENIIDESGMPKERFSAEFPKEGPSILRIQQVVRGDSAAYFCASSPPTGRELFFGEGSRLTVL.

This chain uses TRBV11-3 with TRBJ2-1; D call uncertain. Germline V gene sequence: CDR1 SGHNT, CDR2 YENEEA. The CDR3 consists of 13 residues. The V and J ends lost 5 bases and 9 bases respectively, with 14 bases between them. CDR3 protein: CASSTLPQSEQFF. DNA for the CDR3: TGTGCCAGCAGCACTCTACCTCAGAGTGAGCAGTTCTTC. Full variable domain (remainder filled in from reference TRBV11-3 and TRBJ2-1): EAGVVQSPRYKIIEKKQPVAFWCNPISGHNTLYWYLQNLGQGPELLIRYENEEAVDDSQLPKDRFSAERLKGVDSTLKIQPAELGDSAVYLCASSTLPQSEQFFGPGTRLTVL.

This chain connects TRBV5-5 to TRBJ1-1; TRBD1 is a possible D gene (5 bases). Germline V gene lookup returns CDR1 SGHKS and CDR2 YYEKEE (reference sequence). The CDR3 is 15 amino acids. V gave up 4 bases and J gave up 1 base, with 14 bases separating them. Here the CDR3 reads CASSPGTFQNTEAFF. The DNA of the CDR3 is TGTGCCAGCAGCCCTGGGACCTTCCAGAACACTGAAGCTTTCTTT.

This clone was detected once. The V call is TRBV2, the J call TRBJ1-1, with 7 bases fitting TRBD1. The CDR3 has 13 residues. Germline CDR1 and CDR2: SNHLY and FYNNEI. V shed 7 bases and J 2 bases; nucleotides not matched to a gene: 4. CDR3 bases: TGTGCCAGCATACGGGACAGCAACACTGAAGCTTTCTTT. It specifies CASIRDSNTEAFF.

The chain employs TRBV28 and TRBJ1-5; tentatively, D is TRBD1 (5 bases). Germline values: CDR1 MDHEN, CDR2 SYDVKM. This CDR3 is built from 15 residues. The ends were cut back, 7 bases at V and 4 bases at J, with 17 bases in the middle. CDR3 nucleotide sequence: TGTGCCAGCACTAAAACTGGGACGGCAAATCAGCCCCAGCATTTT. Amino acid sequence: CASTKTGTANQPQHF.

The chain uses TRBV30 and TRBJ2-1; D unresolved. Germline CDR1 and CDR2: GTSNPN and SVGIG (reference sequence). Trimming pared 1 base from V and 3 bases from J, leaving 13 bases between. This CDR3 is built from 15 residues. CDR3 sequence (DNA): TGTGCCTGGAGTGCCGCGTTTCCGATCTACAATGAGCAGTTCTTC. This encodes CAWSAAFPIYNEQFF.

Regarding this clone: One junction end disagrees with the germline gene, perhaps due to a read error. V usage is TRBV6-1 and J usage is TRBJ1-2; D unclear. Looked up from germline, CDR1 is MNHNS and CDR2 is SASEGT. The length of the CDR3 is 11 residues. The CDR3 DNA reads TGCGGGCTCGGAAGAGGCTATGGCTACACCTTC. It codes for CGLGRGYGYTF.

A single count supports this clone. The chain combines TRBV29-1 with TRBJ1-5; D is uncertain. The CDR3 runs 13 residues. Germline CDR1 and CDR2: SQVTM and ANQGSEA. The V end was cut by 6 bases, the J end by 5 bases, with 14 bases between. Written as DNA, the CDR3 is TGCAGCGTGGCAGCAGGTACTGATCAGCCCCAGCATTTT. Protein product: CSVAAGTDQPQHF.